This T cell receptor beta chain is drawn from a study of cytomegalovirus exposure and HLA in healthy donors. PCR employed 60 Vbeta and 13 Jbeta primers. Generated by immunoSEQ multiplex PCR, the TCRdb table keeps only in-frame clones and is missing some. The sample yields about 160,000 clones, 82% seen once. The source of this sequence is a male donor in good health and CMV-seropositive. The sample was PBMCs.

The CDR3 nucleotides read TGTGCCAGCAGCTTAGTATTAGGGGCCTCCTACGAGCAGTACTTC. Amino acid sequence: CASSLVLGASYEQYF. V gene TRBV7-6 combines with J gene TRBJ2-7, with D tentatively TRBD1 (5 bases). The V end lost 1 base, the J end lost 0 bases, and 10 bases lay between the germline ends. Germline V gives CDR1 SGHVS, CDR2 FNYEAQ. The CDR3 spans 15 residues. The entire variable domain, with the rest obtained from reference TRBV7-6 and TRBJ2-7, is as follows: GAGVSQSPRYKVTKRGQDVALRCDPISGHVSLYWYRQALGQGPEFLTYFNYEAQQDKSGLPNDRFSAERPEGSISTLTIQRTEQRDSAMYRCASSLVLGASYEQYFGPGTRLTVT.